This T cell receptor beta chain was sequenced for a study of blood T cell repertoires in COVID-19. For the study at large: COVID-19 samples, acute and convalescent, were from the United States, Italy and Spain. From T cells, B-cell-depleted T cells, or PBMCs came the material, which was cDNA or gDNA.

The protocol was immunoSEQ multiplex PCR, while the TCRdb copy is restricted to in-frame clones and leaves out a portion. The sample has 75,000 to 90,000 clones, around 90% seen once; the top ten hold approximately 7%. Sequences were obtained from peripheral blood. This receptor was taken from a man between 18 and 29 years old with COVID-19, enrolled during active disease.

CDR3 bases: TGTGCCTGGAGGCGGACTAGCGGGAGAAGTTTCAATGAGCAGTTCTTC. It encodes CAWRRTSGRSFNEQFF. The chain employs TRBV30 and TRBJ2-1; 13 bases map to TRBD2. The ends lost 3 bases at V and 6 bases at J; junction bases unmatched: 8. The germline gives CDR1 GTSNPN, CDR2 SVGIG (reference sequence). The CDR3 length is 16 residues.